Presented here are 10 T cell receptor beta chains from one specimen sequenced in a study of identical twins listed by TCRdb under 2016. Library method: 5' RACE. Sequenced on an Illumina HiSeq 2000. In-frame beta chains were kept once TCRdb had trimmed the public reads at Q25 with fastp and called clones with MiXCR. CDR3 protein duplicates are merged, each entry listing the most common genes and DNA. In this sample the table shows under 900,000 distinct CDR3 sequences, around 12% of which occur a single time. The ten largest clones add up to around 1.5% of the sample. The same data also contributed to another study, on yellow fever vaccine responses in identical twins.

Sequences were obtained from PBMCs. The origin of the receptors is a woman aged 18-30 years in good health.

This clonotype was seen ten or more times. The CDR3 loop reads CASSPQGPYEQYF. The DNA for the CDR3 is TGTGCCAGCAGCCCCCAAGGGCCCTACGAGCAGTACTTC. The chain joins TRBV3-1 to TRBJ2-7; D not certain. V lost 4 bases and J lost 2, with 9 bases in between. Germline V gene sequence: CDR1 LGHDT, CDR2 YNNKEL (reference sequence). This CDR3 comprises 13 residues.

At least ten counts were recorded for this clonotype. The CDR3 DNA follows: TGTGCCACCAGTGATACCGCGGAGGAGGATACTTACAATGAGCAGTTCTTC. Translation: CATSDTAEEDTYNEQFF. The V call is TRBV24-1, the J call TRBJ2-1; TRBD2 is a possible D gene (5 bases). The CDR3 extends over 17 amino acids. The V end was cut by 3 bases, the J end by 4 bases, with 18 bases between. Germline CDR1 is KGHDR and CDR2 is SFDVKD.

This clonotype was seen only a few times. J is TRBJ2-5 and V is TRBV27; D is unresolved. The CDR3 runs 13 residues. The germline CDR1 and CDR2 sequences are MNHEY and SMNVEV (reference sequence). Trimming took 3 bases from V and 0 from J, leaving 5 bases between them. The CDR3 DNA reads as TGTGCCAGCAGTTTTATGTACCAAGAGACCCAGTACTTC. Protein: CASSFMYQETQYF.

The chain employs TRBV16 and TRBJ2-3; no clear D. The CDR3 is 13 amino acids. The V gene lost 1 base and the J gene lost 4 bases, with 6 bases spanning the gap. Per germline, CDR1 KGHSY and CDR2 FQNENV. CDR3 in amino acids: CASSQWDSDTQYF. The CDR3 DNA reads TGTGCCAGCAGCCAATGGGATTCAGATACGCAGTATTTT.

A few counts support this clonotype. The chain links TRBV20-1 to TRBJ2-2; 7 nucleotides line up with TRBD1. Germline V gives CDR1 DFQATT, CDR2 SNEGSKA (reference sequence). CDR3 length: 14 amino acids. V was clipped by 3 bases and J by 2 bases; unmatched bases: 3. The CDR3 spells CSARGDSNTGELFF. The CDR3 coding sequence is TGCAGTGCTAGGGGGGACAGCAACACCGGGGAGCTGTTTTTT.

The sample holds a few counts of this clonotype. CDR3 DNA: TGCAGTGCCGACAGGGGGGAGACCCAGTACTTC. Translating gives CSADRGETQYF. This chain uses TRBV20-1 with TRBJ2-5, with 9 nucleotides matching TRBD1. The CDR3 contains 11 residues. CDR1 DFQATT and CDR2 SNEGSKA come from the germline V gene (reference sequence). V shed 6 bases and J 5 bases; nucleotides not matched to a gene: 1.

The chain couples TRBV5-5 to TRBJ2-7, with D uncertain. With 4 bases removed from V and 3 bases from J, the gap between germline ends came to 11 bases. This CDR3 is built from 13 residues. Germline V CDR1 and CDR2: SGHKS, YYEKEE (reference sequence). CDR3 region: CASSPRLHYEQYF. The CDR3 region has the DNA TGTGCCAGCAGCCCCAGGCTCCACTACGAGCAGTACTTC.

The chain employs TRBV3-1 and TRBJ2-3; the match to TRBD2 covers 10 bases. Per germline, CDR1 LGHDT and CDR2 YNNKEL (reference sequence). The CDR3 length is 15 residues. V was clipped by 7 bases and J by 2 bases; unmatched bases: 6. The chain's CDR3 is CASTLGLAATDTQYF. CDR3 DNA: TGTGCCAGCACCTTAGGACTAGCGGCCACAGATACGCAGTATTTT.

This clonotype showed up just a few times. The V and J genes are TRBV9 and TRBJ1-1, with a possible D match to TRBD1 (6 bases). Trimming cost V 2 bases and J 8 bases, with 16 bases left between them. The CDR3 is made up of 14 amino acids. Germline assignment: CDR1 SGDLS and CDR2 YYNGEE. The CDR3 here is CASSVLGQSTEAFF. CDR3 nucleotide sequence: TGTGCCAGCAGCGTTTTAGGACAGTCAACAGAAGCTTTCTTT.

The chain is built from TRBV12-3 or TRBV12-4 and TRBJ2-5; 9 positions agree with TRBD1. The CDR3 sequence is 14 residues long. The ends lost 8 bases at V and 5 bases at J; junction bases unmatched: 9. Here the CDR3 reads CASGDGQGRETQYF. In DNA form, the CDR3 reads TGTGCCAGCGGGGACGGACAGGGGAGGGAGACCCAGTACTTC.